This TCR beta chain was sequenced in a study of T cell changes during pregnancy in multiple sclerosis. Germline lookup yields CDR1 SGHAT and CDR2 FQNNGV. The ends lost 0 bases at V and 0 bases at J; junction bases unmatched: 8. The CDR3 spans 18 residues. The protocol was immunoSEQ multiplex PCR, while the TCRdb copy is restricted to in-frame clones and leaves out a portion. The sample has about 56,000 clones; 75% to 95% are singletons. The sample was peripheral blood, taken in the first trimester of pregnancy. V and J are TRBV11-2 and TRBJ2-7, with TRBD2 identical over 10 bases. This clonotype was sampled from a female donor in good health, enrolled as a control in a pregnancy study. CDR3 protein: CASSLDASGSAISYEQYF. The CDR3 DNA follows: TGTGCCAGCAGCTTAGATGCTAGCGGGAGTGCCATCTCCTACGAGCAGTACTTC.